The table lists the clone carrying this TCR beta chain with many counts. The data are from a study of T-cell reconstitution after alpha-beta-depleted transplantation in children. The CDR3 is 15 residues long. Germline CDR1 is MNHEY and CDR2 is SVGEGT. Trimming shortened V by 5 bases and J by 6 bases, and 16 bases separated the two germline ends. Preparing the TCRbeta library involved the use of unique molecular identifiers. TCRdb fed the PCR reads into MiXCR, producing one record per CDR3 protein. The sample lists 550,000 to 800,000 distinct CDR3 sequences, about an eighth seen once, with 0.79% in the top ten.

The genes are TRBV6-2 or TRBV6-3 and TRBJ2-2, with D perhaps matching TRBD1 or TRBD2 (6 bases each). This receptor was taken from a girl aged 2-15 years with congenital amegakaryocytic thrombocytopenia, due to receive a stem cell transplant. Sequences were derived from PBMCs, sampled before TCRalphabeta/CD19-depleted stem cell transplant. The CDR3 loop is CASSTGANWAGELFF. The CDR3 nucleotides read TGTGCCAGCAGTACGGGGGCAAATTGGGCCGGGGAGCTGTTTTTT.